These T cell receptor beta chains were read from a single sample in a study of T cell responses to AZD1222 COVID-19 vaccine. Only in-frame clones appear in the TCRdb table, and some are missing; sequencing was by immunoSEQ multiplex PCR. The sample has 150,000 or so clones, around 90% seen once. The sequencing used peripheral blood, collected 28 days after the second AZD1222 dose. The receptors derive from an adult who received the AZD1222 COVID-19 vaccine. The CDR3 runs from the conserved cysteine through the conserved F or W. The D gene is left open where the match is weak. A row's size may be missing; if present it is once, few, many or a size class.

D	J	V	size	length	DNA	CDR3
TRBD2	TRBJ2-1	TRBV7-2	.	15	TGTGCCAGCAGCTTCCTCGGGACTAACGACAATGAGCAGTTCTTC	CASSFLGTNDNEQFF
.	TRBJ1-2	TRBV5-1	.	17	TGCGCCAGCAGCTTGGGGGGTGGCAGGACCACTAACTATGGCTACACCTTC	CASSLGGGRTTNYGYTF
.	TRBJ1-2	TRBV28	few	15	TGTGCCAGCCTGACCCACACAGGGTCCAACTATGGCTACACCTTC	CASLTHTGSNYGYTF
.	TRBJ2-7	TRBV5-1	.	11	TGCGCCAGCAGCTCGACCTACGAGCAGTACTTC	CASSSTYEQYF
TRBD1	TRBJ2-5	TRBV27	.	15	TGTGCCAGCAACCATCTGCCAGGGGGTCAAGAGACCCAGTACTTC	CASNHLPGGQETQYF
.	TRBJ1-5	TRBV28	once	15	TGTGCCAGCAGTTGGGGACTGAGTGGGGATCAGCCCCAGCATTTT	CASSWGLSGDQPQHF
.	TRBJ1-5	TRBV4-2	.	16	TGTGCCAGCAGCCAAGGGGAGAGCGTTAGCAATCAGCCCCAGCATTTT	CASSQGESVSNQPQHF
.	TRBJ1-1	TRBV27	.	11	TGTGCCAGCAGAGATAGAGCTGAAGCTTTCTTT	CASRDRAEAFF
TRBD1	TRBJ2-2	TRBV10-3	.	13	TGTGCCATAGGGACAGGGCCCACCGGGGAGCTGTTTTTT	CAIGTGPTGELFF
TRBD1	TRBJ1-2	TRBV23-1	.	13	TGCGCCAGCAGGAAAACAGGGGGAAATGGCTACACCTTC	CASRKTGGNGYTF
.	TRBJ1-5	TRBV15	.	14	TGTGCCACCAGCAGAGTCCTCAGTTTTGAGCCCCAGCATTTT	CATSRVLSFEPQHF
.	TRBJ1-3	TRBV2	.	16	TGTGCCAGCAGTGACAAGGGGGTGGATTCTGGAAACACCATATATTTT	CASSDKGVDSGNTIYF
TRBD2	TRBJ2-1	TRBV29-1	few	14	TGCAGCGTTGAAGGGACTAGCGGGGCGGATGAGCAGTTCTTC	CSVEGTSGADEQFF
.	TRBJ1-2	TRBV9	.	16	TGTGCCAGCAGCGCCTCCGGGGATGGGGGAAGCGGCGGCTACACCTTC	CASSASGDGGSGGYTF
.	TRBJ1-4	TRBV7-2	.	14	TGTGCCAGCAGCTTTTCTCAGGGGCGCGAAAAACTGTTTTTT	CASSFSQGREKLFF
.	TRBJ1-5	TRBV7-3	.	14	TGTGCCAGCAGCTCCGGCAGGAGCAATCAGCCCCAGCATTTT	CASSSGRSNQPQHF
.	TRBJ1-4	TRBV6-1	medium-sized	15	TGTGCCAGCAGTGATGGACAGACTCCGAATGAAAAACTGTTTTTT	CASSDGQTPNEKLFF